The source of this T cell receptor beta chain is a study of blood T cell repertoires in COVID-19. About the research overall: Acute-phase and convalescent COVID-19 samples originated in the United States, Italy and Spain.

Authors' processing steps: How many nucleated cells were present was estimated from reference gene primer amplification. Here immunoSEQ multiplex PCR was the method, and the copy in TCRdb shows in-frame clones only, minus some. Clonal size and the V and J genes are those of that table, whereas D and trimming came from the DNA. The data hold more than 30,000 clones, with around 95% observed a single time. Germline V CDR1 and CDR2: SNHLY, FYNNEI. There are 15 residues in the CDR3. V lost 2 bases, J lost 3 bases, and 13 bases lay in between. The genes are TRBV2 and TRBJ1-2; D is undetermined. The sequence was obtained from a human donor with active COVID-19. The donor label of this sample is uncertain. Sequencing was done on a sample of peripheral blood. CDR3 sequence reads: CASSESAGPYYGYTF. The CDR3 region has the DNA TGTGCCAGCAGTGAATCCGCAGGCCCCTACTATGGCTACACCTTC. Filled out from reference TRBV2 and TRBJ1-2, the complete variable domain reads EPEVTQTPSHQVTQMGQEVILRCVPISNHLYFYWYRQILGQKVEFLVSFYNNEISEKSEIFDDQFSVERPDGSNFTLKIRSTKLEDSAMYFCASSESAGPYYGYTFGSGTRLTVV.